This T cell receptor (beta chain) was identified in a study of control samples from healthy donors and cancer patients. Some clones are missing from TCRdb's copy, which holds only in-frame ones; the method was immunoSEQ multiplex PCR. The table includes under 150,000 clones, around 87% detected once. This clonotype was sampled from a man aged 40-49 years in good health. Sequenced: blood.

CDR3 residues: CASSSTGTMSNEQFF. The CDR3 region has the DNA TGTGCCAGCAGCTCTACCGGGACAATGAGTAATGAGCAGTTCTTC. The chain carries TRBV7-3 and TRBJ2-1; D is perhaps TRBD1 (6 bases). Germline V gene lookup returns CDR1 SGHTA and CDR2 FQGTGA. The CDR3 contains 15 residues. V was shortened by 4 bases and J by 7 bases, with 17 bases between the two germline ends.